The source of this TCR beta chain is a study of beta chain features in type 1 diabetes. Study findings and constraints: TCRB CDR3s from Type 1 diabetes patients were moderately but significantly shorter in all four CD4+ subsets. A definitive answer on HLA type influencing TCRB rearrangement was not reached here.

Purity exceeded 95% in all sorted populations. TCRB transcripts that were expressed got sequenced, as all of the isolated RNA had been reverse transcribed. Clones were sequenced by immunoSEQ multiplex PCR, and TCRdb holds only the in-frame ones, with some missing. The table has about 210,000 clones, 11% seen once. Trimming at V came to 4 bases and at J to 5 bases, leaving 3 bases not matched to a gene. Germline V gene lookup returns CDR1 SGHVS and CDR2 FQNEAQ. This CDR3 spans 13 amino acids. Comments on this clone: Its matching antigen is unknown.

The V call is TRBV7-8, the J call TRBJ1-2; 8 nucleotides line up with TRBD1. The sample comprised central memory CD4+ T cells from blood. The sequence was collected from a man younger than 30 in good health. The CDR3 DNA reads TGTGCCAGCAGCTCGGGACAGGCATATGGCTACACCTTC. This sequence encodes CASSSGQAYGYTF. Combining the CDR3 with reference TRBV7-8 and TRBJ1-2 gives the whole variable domain GAGVSQSPRYKVAKRGQDVALRCDPISGHVSLFWYQQALGQGPEFLTYFQNEAQLDKSGLPSDRFFAERPEGSVSTLKIQRTQQEDSAVYLCASSSGQAYGYTFGSGTRLTVV.